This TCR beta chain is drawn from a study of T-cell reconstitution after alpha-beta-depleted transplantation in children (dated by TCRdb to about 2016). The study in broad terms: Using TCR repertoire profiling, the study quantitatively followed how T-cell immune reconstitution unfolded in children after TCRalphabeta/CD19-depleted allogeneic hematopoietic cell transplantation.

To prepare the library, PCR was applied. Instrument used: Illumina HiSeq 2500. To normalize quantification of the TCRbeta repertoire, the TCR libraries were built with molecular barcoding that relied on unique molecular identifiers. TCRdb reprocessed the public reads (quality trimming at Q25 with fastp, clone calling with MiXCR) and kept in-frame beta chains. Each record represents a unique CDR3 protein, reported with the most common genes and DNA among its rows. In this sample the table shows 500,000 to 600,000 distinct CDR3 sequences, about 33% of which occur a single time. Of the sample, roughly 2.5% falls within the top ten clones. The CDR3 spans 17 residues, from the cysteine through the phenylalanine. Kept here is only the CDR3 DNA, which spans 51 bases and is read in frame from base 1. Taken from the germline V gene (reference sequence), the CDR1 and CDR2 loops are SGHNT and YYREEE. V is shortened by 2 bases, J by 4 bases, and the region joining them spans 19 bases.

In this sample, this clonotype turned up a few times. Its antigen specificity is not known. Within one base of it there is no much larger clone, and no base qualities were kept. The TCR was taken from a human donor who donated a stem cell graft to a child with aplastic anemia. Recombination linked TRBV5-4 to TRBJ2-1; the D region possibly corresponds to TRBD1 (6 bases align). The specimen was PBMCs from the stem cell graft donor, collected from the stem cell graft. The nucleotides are TGTGCCAGCAGCTTAGCTGGGGGCACTCTCACTTACAATGAGCAGTTCTTC. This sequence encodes CASSLAGGTLTYNEQFF.